This is a list of T cell receptor beta chains from one sample in a study of regulatory T cells in long-lasting Graves disease. MiXCR, applied by TCRdb to the multiplex PCR reads, yields one record per CDR3 protein. Counted here are under 500,000 distinct CDR3 sequences, around 20% occurring once; the ten biggest clones make up less than 25%. The sample consisted of peripheral blood mononuclear cells (PBMCs), taken when the disease was refractory, from a patient treated with antithyroid drugs. These receptors all come from a female donor with Graves disease. Both conserved end residues are part of each CDR3. Each record gives: CDR3 length, V gene, J gene, clone size, D gene, CDR3 DNA, CDR3 protein. A D gene is named only where the DNA matches it firmly. The size field is filled for only some rows; it gives once, few, many or a size class.

length: 13
V: TRBV7-7
J: TRBJ2-2
size: -
D: -
DNA: TGTGCTGCCGCAGGGGAGGTCACCGGGGAGCTGTTTTTT
CDR3: CAAAGEVTGELFF

length: 14
V: TRBV6-1
J: TRBJ1-2
size: -
D: -
DNA: TGTGCCAGCAGTGTTTTTGATCAGAGCTATGGCTACACCTTC
CDR3: CASSVFDQSYGYTF

length: 16
V: TRBV3-1
J: TRBJ2-5
size: few
D: TRBD2
DNA: TGTGCCAGCAGCCAAGATTGGGGGAGGGCACCGGAGACCCAGTACTTC
CDR3: CASSQDWGRAPETQYF

length: 18
V: TRBV6-5
J: TRBJ2-6
size: -
D: -
DNA: TGTGCCAGCAGTTACAAGACAGGACCCAGCTCTGGGGCCAACGTCCTGGCTTTC
CDR3: CASSYKTGPSSGANVLAF

length: 12
V: TRBV6-1
J: TRBJ1-2
size: -
D: TRBD1
DNA: TGTGCCAGCAGGGTACAGGGGTATGGCTACACCTTC
CDR3: CASRVQGYGYTF

length: 17
V: TRBV13
J: TRBJ2-5
size: -
D: TRBD2
DNA: TGTGCCAGCAGCTTTTATAGGAGCGGGAGGGCCAAAGAGACCCAGTACTTC
CDR3: CASSFYRSGRAKETQYF

length: 14
V: TRBV11-1
J: TRBJ2-1
size: -
D: -
DNA: TGTGCCAGCAGCTTAACCCCATTGTACAATGAGCAGTTCTTC
CDR3: CASSLTPLYNEQFF

length: 16
V: TRBV12-3/TRBV12-4
J: TRBJ2-3
size: -
D: -
DNA: TGTGCCAGCACCCCTGCCACTAGGACCCTCACAGATACGCAGTATTTT
CDR3: CASTPATRTLTDTQYF

length: 18
V: TRBV20-1
J: TRBJ2-6
size: few
D: TRBD1
DNA: TGCAGTGCTAATACGGGACAGGGCGTTAAAACTGGGGCCAACGTCCTGACTTTC
CDR3: CSANTGQGVKTGANVLTF

length: 14
V: TRBV7-2
J: TRBJ1-2
size: many
D: -
DNA: TGTGCCAGCAGCCCGCTGACAGATAACTATGGCTACACCTTC
CDR3: CASSPLTDNYGYTF

length: 16
V: TRBV18
J: TRBJ2-4
size: many
D: -
DNA: TGTGCCAGCTCACCAAGGCAGGGGACGGCCAAAAACATTCAGTACTTC
CDR3: CASSPRQGTAKNIQYF

length: 20
V: TRBV7-2
J: TRBJ1-2
size: -
D: -
DNA: TGTGCCAGCAGCCACGGCGGGTTTGGGGCCCCATCGACAGCTAACTATGGCTACACCTTC
CDR3: CASSHGGFGAPSTANYGYTF

length: 13
V: TRBV29-1
J: TRBJ2-1
size: -
D: -
DNA: TGCAGCGTTTCCACGGCCGAATACAATGAGCAGTTCTTC
CDR3: CSVSTAEYNEQFF

length: 14
V: TRBV20-1
J: TRBJ1-1
size: -
D: -
DNA: TGCAGTGCTAGAATGGGACACGGGCACACTGAAGCTTTCTTT
CDR3: CSARMGHGHTEAFF

length: 13
V: TRBV10-2
J: TRBJ2-5
size: many
D: -
DNA: TGCGCCAGCAGTGATTCGGTTCAAGAGACCCAGTACTTC
CDR3: CASSDSVQETQYF

length: 15
V: TRBV6-5
J: TRBJ1-6
size: many
D: -
DNA: TGTGCCAGCAGTTACGTCGGAGGAGAAAATTCACCCCTCCACTTT
CDR3: CASSYVGGENSPLHF

length: 15
V: TRBV15
J: TRBJ1-5
size: -
D: -
DNA: TGTGCCACCAGCGGTCCCGGGACCGGTGGGCAGCCCCAGCATTTT
CDR3: CATSGPGTGGQPQHF

length: 13
V: TRBV6-1
J: TRBJ2-7
size: -
D: -
DNA: TGCGCCAGCAGCGTGGGTTCTGGCCCCGAGCAGCACTTC
CDR3: CASSVGSGPEQHF

length: 13
V: TRBV30
J: TRBJ2-1
size: few
D: -
DNA: TGTGCCTGGAGTGCCCCAGGGCGGCCAACCGTCCGATTC
CDR3: CAWSAPGRPTVRF

length: 19
V: TRBV11-2
J: TRBJ2-5
size: -
D: TRBD1
DNA: TGTGCCAGCAGCAGGAGACCCGGGACAGGGGTATATGTTGAAGAGACCCAGTACTTC
CDR3: CASSRRPGTGVYVEETQYF

length: 14
V: TRBV30
J: TRBJ1-1
size: many
D: -
DNA: TGTGCCTGGAGAAGGCCAGGGGTGAACACTGAAGCTTTCTTT
CDR3: CAWRRPGVNTEAFF

length: 13
V: TRBV29-1
J: TRBJ2-5
size: -
D: TRBD2
DNA: TGCAGCGTTGAAGAGGGGGGGCAAGAGACCCAGTACTTC
CDR3: CSVEEGGQETQYF

length: 15
V: TRBV20-1
J: TRBJ1-2
size: -
D: TRBD1
DNA: TGCAGTGCCCTAAGTCCCGGGACAGGGGGTAACGGCTACACCTTC
CDR3: CSALSPGTGGNGYTF

length: 12
V: TRBV12-3/TRBV12-4
J: TRBJ2-1
size: -
D: -
DNA: TGTGCCAGCAGGATAAGAGACAATGAGCAGTTCTTC
CDR3: CASRIRDNEQFF

length: 17
V: TRBV20-1
J: TRBJ2-7
size: once
D: TRBD1
DNA: TGCAGTGCTAGAGATCGGGATCGACAGGGGCGCGCGAACGAGCAGTACTTC
CDR3: CSARDRDRQGRANEQYF